The rows below give T cell receptor beta chains drawn from one sample of a study of CD8 T cells in Susac syndrome. MiXCR, applied by TCRdb to the immunoSEQ multiplex PCR reads, yields one record per CDR3 protein. The table shows some 180,000 distinct CDR3 sequences, with about 93% occurring only once. Sample: CD4+ T cells from PBMCs. These receptors were taken from a human donor with Susac syndrome. Each CDR3 is given without its conserved first and last residue.

v_call,j_call,cdr3_aa
TRBV30,TRBJ2-3,AVGLAGGDTQY
TRBV3-1,TRBJ2-7,ASSQETGGSYEQY
TRBV28,TRBJ2-5,ASTPGRAETQY
TRBV29-1,TRBJ2-1,SVRGWGEITNEQF
TRBV27,TRBJ1-5,ASSPTPGISNQPQH
TRBV30,TRBJ2-1,AWSVQGTSGRYEQF
TRBV7-2,TRBJ2-7,ASSLTRGRRYEQY
TRBV5-6,TRBJ2-1,ASSGVAAYEQF
TRBV30,TRBJ1-2,AWRDGTAYGYT
TRBV20-1,TRBJ2-1,SARDTGTPSSYNEQF
TRBV7-2,TRBJ2-7,ASSRVSGRRYEQY
TRBV2,TRBJ2-2,ASRPSRRAGELF
TRBV6-6,TRBJ2-1,ASSYSGTSGGNEQF
TRBV24-1,TRBJ2-1,ATSGPSGSPNEQF
TRBV7-9,TRBJ1-4,ASSPATGLNEKLF
TRBV18,TRBJ2-7,ASSPRVAGAYEQY
TRBV12-3/TRBV12-4,TRBJ2-2,ASSGRLAGTGELF
TRBV20-1,TRBJ1-1,SAPMTGAMNTEAF
TRBV30,TRBJ2-7,AWKGLSRTYEQY
TRBV29-1,TRBJ2-7,SEITWRTGSHEQY
TRBV27,TRBJ2-1,ASRESRFRALRNEQF
TRBV9,TRBJ1-1,ASSPTRARGTEAF